The source of this T cell receptor beta chain is a study of T cell responses to AZD1222 COVID-19 vaccine. V lost 5 bases and J 1 base, leaving 21 bases between the germline ends. Germline lookup yields CDR1 MNHNY and CDR2 SVGAGI (reference sequence). The CDR3 sequence is 18 residues long. Here immunoSEQ multiplex PCR was the method, and the copy in TCRdb shows in-frame clones only, minus some. The sample holds 96,000 or so clones, roughly 90% seen once. The rearrangement uses TRBV6-6 and TRBJ1-5; D is undetermined. Here the sequenced sample was peripheral blood, taken on day 0 of AZD1222 vaccination. This sequence originates from an adult in good health. The CDR3 nucleotides are TGTGCCAGCAGTCAGGCGGATCCGTCGGGGTCGAGCAATCAGCCCCAGCATTTT. Translated: CASSQADPSGSSNQPQHF.